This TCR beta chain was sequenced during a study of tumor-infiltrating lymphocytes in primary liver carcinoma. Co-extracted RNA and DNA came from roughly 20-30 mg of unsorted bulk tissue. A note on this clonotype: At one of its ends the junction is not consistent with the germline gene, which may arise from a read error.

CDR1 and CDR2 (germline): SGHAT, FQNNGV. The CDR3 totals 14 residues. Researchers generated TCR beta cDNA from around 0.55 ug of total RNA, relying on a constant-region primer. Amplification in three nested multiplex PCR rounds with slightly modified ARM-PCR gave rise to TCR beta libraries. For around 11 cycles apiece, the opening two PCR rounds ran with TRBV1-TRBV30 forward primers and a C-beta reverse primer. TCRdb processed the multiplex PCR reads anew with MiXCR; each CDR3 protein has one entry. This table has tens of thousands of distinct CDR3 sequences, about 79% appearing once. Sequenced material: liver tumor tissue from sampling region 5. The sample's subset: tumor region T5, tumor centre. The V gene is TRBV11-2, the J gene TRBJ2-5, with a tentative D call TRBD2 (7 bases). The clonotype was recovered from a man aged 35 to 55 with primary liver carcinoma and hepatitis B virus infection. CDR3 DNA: TGTGCCAGCAGTCCGGGTCAGGGGAGGGAGACCCACTACTTC. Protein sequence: CASSPGQGRETHYF.